The 10 T cell receptor beta chains below were found in one sample sequenced in a study of shared clonotypes between healthy human individuals. This table comes from immunoSEQ multiplex PCR, and its TCRdb copy is limited to in-frame clones, with some not included. The sample shows 2 million to 2.5 million clones, less than 95% of them seen only once. What was sequenced was naive CD4+ T cells from PBMCs. Regarding subset: CD45RA+ positively selected. The receptors originated from a man aged 18 to 30 in good health. Some clones in this sample may be carry-over from other donors' samples.

J is TRBJ1-2 and V is TRBV4-3; 8 bases agree with TRBD1. The CDR3 has 16 residues. J gave up 4 bases and V 4 bases, and 11 bases lay outside the gene matches. Germline values: CDR1 LGHNA, CDR2 YSLEER. In DNA form, the CDR3 reads TGCGCCAGCAGCCTCGATGGCAGGGGGCCGTCCTATGGCTACACCTTC. The encoded protein is CASSLDGRGPSYGYTF.

The chain has TRBV2 and TRBJ2-7; D gene unclear. The V gene lost 8 bases and the J gene lost 3 bases, with 8 bases spanning the gap. This CDR3 has 11 amino acids. Germline values: CDR1 SNHLY, CDR2 FYNNEI. CDR3 nucleotides: TGTGCCAGCGGCCGGCACTACGAGCAGTACTTC. Translating gives CASGRHYEQYF.

This chain uses TRBV4-1 with TRBJ2-7, with a tentative D call TRBD2 (7 bases). This CDR3 comprises 15 residues. Germline V gene sequence: CDR1 MGHRA, CDR2 YSYEKL. V lost 1 base and J lost 6, with 16 bases in between. CDR3 bases: TGCGCCAGCAGCCAAGCGGATGGGGGGGCAGGCGAGCAGTACTTC. The encoded protein is CASSQADGGAGEQYF.

For this clone: Other DNA sequences in this specimen translate into the identical CDR3. J is TRBJ1-2 and V is TRBV5-1, with a tentative D call TRBD1 (5 bases). CDR1 is SGHRS, CDR2 YFSETQ, per germline. The CDR3 is 14 amino acids. V was clipped by 2 bases and J by 4 bases, with 12 bases between them. For the CDR3, the DNA is TGCGCCAGCAGCTTCTCAGATAGGGGCTATGGCTACACCTTC. This sequence encodes CASSFSDRGYGYTF.

V gene TRBV19 combines with J gene TRBJ2-7; D might be TRBD1 or TRBD2, each matching 5 bases. Trimming removed 5 bases from V and 2 bases from J, with 16 bases in between. CDR3 length: 15 amino acids. The germline V gene has CDR1 LNHDA and CDR2 SQIVND (reference sequence). The CDR3 sequence is CASSLRDEGPYEQYF. Written as DNA, the CDR3 is TGTGCCAGTAGTCTACGGGACGAGGGGCCCTACGAGCAGTACTTC.

V gene TRBV5-8 combines with J gene TRBJ2-1; the D call may be TRBD1 or TRBD2 (5 bases each). V was shortened by 4 bases and J by 9 bases, with 26 bases between the two germline ends. Germline values: CDR1 SGHTS, CDR2 YDEGEE. The CDR3 spans 17 residues. CDR3 sequence reads: CASSPAAARGGLGEQFF. The CDR3 region has the DNA TGTGCCAGCAGCCCAGCCGCCGCCCGGGGCGGTTTAGGTGAGCAGTTCTTC.

V is TRBV30 and J is TRBJ2-2; D is perhaps TRBD1 (7 bases). This CDR3 region has 17 residues. The germline V gene has CDR1 GTSNPN and CDR2 SVGIG (reference sequence). V dropped 0 bases and J dropped 5 bases, with 19 bases sitting between them. The CDR3 DNA follows: TGTGCCTGGAGTGTAGGCAGGGGGGTCGTTTGGACCGGGGAGCTGTTTTTT. It is translated as CAWSVGRGVVWTGELFF.

The chain links TRBV21-1 to TRBJ2-7; TRBD2 is the table's D call and was not checked against the DNA. TRBV21-1 is annotated as a pseudogene. The CDR3 has 17 residues. The CDR3 sequence: CASSNPPGASGYYEQYF. DNA for the CDR3: TGTGCCAGCAGCAATCCACCGGGAGCTAGCGGATACTACGAGCAGTACTTC.

Details on this clone: Other DNA sequences in the same sample also yield this CDR3. This chain links TRBV6-5 with TRBJ2-7; no clear D gene. The V gene's germline CDR1 is MNHEY and CDR2 SVGAGI. This CDR3 contains 13 residues. Deletions cut 0 bases from V and 6 bases from J, with 9 bases between. Written as DNA, the CDR3 is TGTGCCAGCAGTTACTCGGTGCTCGGCGAGCAGTACTTC. Its protein is CASSYSVLGEQYF.

Written as DNA, the CDR3 is TGTGCCAGCAGCCACAGGGGTACGGGGGAGACCCAGTACTTC. It specifies CASSHRGTGETQYF. The chain links TRBV7-9 to TRBJ2-5; 7 nucleotides line up with TRBD1. Germline-derived CDR1 and CDR2 are SEHNR and FQNEAQ (reference sequence). This CDR3 region has 14 residues. J lost 5 bases, V lost 5 bases, and 8 bases had no gene match. Full variable domain (outside the CDR3, taken from reference TRBV7-9 and TRBJ2-5): DTGVSQNPRHKITKRGQNVTFRCDPISEHNRLYWYRQTLGQGPEFLTYFQNEAQLEKSRLLSDRFSAERPKGSFSTLEIQRTEQGDSAMYLCASSHRGTGETQYFGPGTRLLVL.